One and the same sample provided the 29 T cell receptor beta chains below, sequenced in a study of shared clonotypes between healthy human individuals. Only in-frame clones appear in the TCRdb table, and some are missing; sequencing was by immunoSEQ multiplex PCR. The sample shows over a million clones, approximately 68% of them seen only once. The specimen was memory CD4+ T cells sorted from blood. Subset: CD45RA-negative fraction. These receptors originate from a man aged 18 to 35 in good health.

This clone was detected only once. The chain couples TRBV9 to TRBJ2-1; D gene uncertain. CDR1 and CDR2 from the germline V gene are SGDLS and YYNGEE. The CDR3 consists of 15 residues. Trimming left V 4 bases short and J 0 bases short, with 11 bases between. CDR3 DNA: TGTGCCAGCAGCTTTCAACCGAGCTCCTACAATGAGCAGTTCTTC. Its protein product is CASSFQPSSYNEQFF.

This chain links TRBV7-2 with TRBJ2-2; tentative D call: TRBD2 (6 bases). The V gene lost 5 bases and the J gene lost 6 bases, with 16 bases spanning the gap. The CDR3 has 15 residues. Looked up from germline, CDR1 is SGHTA and CDR2 is FQGNSA. The DNA of the CDR3 is TGTGCCAGCAGCGCCTTGGGGCGGGAAGCCGGGGAGCTGTTTTTT. It codes for CASSALGREAGELFF.

J is TRBJ1-6 and V is TRBV11-2; tentatively, D is TRBD1 (5 bases). Trimming cost V 5 bases and J 14 bases, with 22 bases left between them. The CDR3 contains 15 residues. CDR1 SGHAT and CDR2 FQNNGV come from the germline V gene. The CDR3 reads CASSDSLGQGSSLHF. The CDR3 region has the DNA TGTGCCAGCAGCGATTCCTTGGGGCAGGGATCGTCCCTCCACTTT.

This chain uses TRBV7-6 with TRBJ1-1; D remains unclear. The ends were cut back, 3 bases at V and 3 bases at J, with 5 bases in the middle. The germline V gene encodes CDR1 SGHVS and CDR2 FNYEAQ. The CDR3 has 12 amino acids. This CDR3 is CASSFRDTEAFF. For the CDR3, the DNA is TGTGCCAGCAGCTTCCGGGACACTGAAGCTTTCTTT.

The chain uses TRBV20-1 and TRBJ2-1, with D unclear. This CDR3 contains 11 residues. The germline gives CDR1 DFQATT, CDR2 SNEGSKA (reference sequence). Trimming took off 3 bases at V and 8 bases at J, with 8 bases between the two ends. The CDR3 nucleotides are TGCAGTGCTAGCCTGGCAGATGAGCAGTTCTTC. Protein product: CSASLADEQFF.

The rearrangement links TRBV29-1 to TRBJ1-1; no clear D gene. The V and J ends lost 5 bases and 1 base respectively, with 14 bases between them. Germline values: CDR1 SQVTM, CDR2 ANQGSEA. This CDR3 is built from 14 residues. In DNA, the CDR3 is TGCAGCGTTTATTACTGGACGGGGAACACTGAAGCTTTCTTT. It is translated as CSVYYWTGNTEAFF.

This chain uses TRBV15 with TRBJ1-3; 7 positions agree with TRBD1. Germline-derived CDR1 and CDR2 are LNHNV and YYDKDF (reference sequence). V shed 4 bases, J shed 4 bases, and the junction held 7 bases outside the gene matches. There are 15 residues in the CDR3. The CDR3 here is CATSTRTGGGNTIYF. The CDR3 DNA reads as TGTGCCACCAGCACCCGGACAGGCGGAGGAAACACCATATATTTT.

The chain employs TRBV19 and TRBJ1-6; no definite D call. The ends were cut back, 7 bases at V and 0 bases at J, with 10 bases in the middle. Germline V gene lookup returns CDR1 LNHDA and CDR2 SQIVND (reference sequence). The CDR3 length is 15 residues. The DNA for the CDR3 is TGTGCCAGTACCACCCAAGGCTCCTATAATTCACCCCTCCACTTT. Translating gives CASTTQGSYNSPLHF.

Remarks on this clone: The same CDR3 is also encoded by other DNA sequences in this sample. The chain is built from TRBV5-6 and TRBJ2-5; D ambiguous. The CDR3 consists of 11 residues. V lost 5 bases, J lost 1 base, and 3 bases lay in between. Germline-derived CDR1 and CDR2 are SGHDT and YYEEEE. The DNA of the CDR3 is TGTGCCAGCAGTCGCCAAGAGACCCAGTACTTC. It is translated as CASSRQETQYF. Filled out from reference TRBV5-6 and TRBJ2-5, the complete variable domain reads DAGVTQSPTHLIKTRGQQVTLRCSPKSGHDTVSWYQQALGQGPQFIFQYYEEEERQRGNFPDRFSGHQFPNYSSELNVNALLLGDSALYLCASSRQETQYFGPGTRLLVL.

As concerns this clone: A far larger clone differs by one base, so this is likely a read error. Because it lacks the conserved phenylalanine or tryptophan at the end, this CDR3 is likely a read error. V gene TRBV9 combines with J gene TRBJ1-2; D is uncertain. Trimming stripped 0 bases from V and 1 base from J, with 16 bases between. From germline, CDR1 is SGDLS and CDR2 YYNGEE. This CDR3 region has 17 residues. The CDR3 spells CASSVVRRSQHNYGYTL. The CDR3 DNA sequence: TGTGCCAGCAGCGTAGTCCGGAGGTCCCAACATAACTATGGCTACACCTTG.

This clone was picked up many times. J is TRBJ1-6 and V is TRBV7-2, with D unclear. CDR1 and CDR2 (germline): SGHTA, FQGNSA. With 0 bases removed from V and 10 bases from J, the gap between germline ends came to 13 bases. The CDR3 contains 15 residues. The DNA of the CDR3 is TGTGCCAGCAGCTTAGCCGCTCCCCTGGGGTCACCCCTCCACTTT. It codes for CASSLAAPLGSPLHF.

This chain connects TRBV5-1 to TRBJ2-1; perhaps TRBD1 as D (6 bases). This CDR3 spans 15 amino acids. Germline V gene sequence: CDR1 SGHRS, CDR2 YFSETQ. V was clipped by 2 bases and J by 6 bases, with 15 bases between them. The CDR3 bases are TGCGCCAGCAGCTTCGAGTTTAGGGGGATCAATGAGCAGTTCTTC. Encoded protein: CASSFEFRGINEQFF.

The CDR3 nucleotides are TGTGCCAGCAGTTTATTTGGGCGAGGCTCCTATAATTCACCCCTCCACTTT. This encodes CASSLFGRGSYNSPLHF. This chain uses TRBV27 with TRBJ1-6; D call uncertain. CDR1 is MNHEY, CDR2 SMNVEV, per germline (reference sequence). There are 17 residues in the CDR3. Trimming pared 1 base from V and 0 bases from J, leaving 10 bases between.

V gene TRBV4-1 combines with J gene TRBJ1-5; TRBD1 matches at 7 bases. The CDR3 has 15 residues. CDR1 and CDR2 (germline): MGHRA, YSYEKL. V trimming: 4 bases; J trimming: 7 bases; junction bases outside the gene matches: 10. The CDR3, as DNA: TGCGCCAGCAGCCCAACAGGGGCGTCTCTACAGCCCCAGCATTTT. The encoded protein is CASSPTGASLQPQHF.

The V gene is TRBV4-3, the J gene TRBJ1-2; weak D call: TRBD1 (6 bases). V lost 3 bases and J 4 bases, leaving 12 bases between the germline ends. Germline V gene data show CDR1 as LGHNA and CDR2 as YSLEER. This CDR3 has 14 amino acids. Here the CDR3 reads CASSHTTGSYGYTF. DNA of the CDR3: TGCGCCAGCAGCCACACAACAGGGAGCTATGGCTACACCTTC.

V gene TRBV6-6 combines with J gene TRBJ1-3, with 10 nucleotides matching TRBD1. After removal of 8 bases from V and 8 bases from J, the junction contained 3 bases not matched to a gene. Per germline, CDR1 MNHNY and CDR2 SVGAGI (reference sequence). This CDR3 comprises 12 residues. CDR3: CASRTGGDTIYF. CDR3 DNA sequence: TGTGCCAGCCGGACAGGGGGTGACACCATATATTTT.

This rearrangement joins TRBV21-1 to TRBJ2-3. TRBV21-1 is flagged as a pseudogene. CDR3 size: 11 residues. CDR3 residues: CATLGTDTQYF. CDR3 DNA sequence: TGTGCCACCTTGGGGACAGATACGCAGTATTTT.

Points on this clone: The germline gene is not matched at one end of the junction; a read error may be the cause. V is TRBV30 and J is TRBJ2-1; 9 bases line up with TRBD2. The CDR3 covers 13 residues. Germline values: CDR1 GTSNPN, CDR2 SVGIG (reference sequence). The CDR3 DNA is TGTGCCTGGAGTAGCGGGGGGCGGCATGAGCAGCTCTTC. Its protein is CAWSSGGRHEQLF.

The count of this clone is one. The rearrangement links TRBV5-1 to TRBJ2-1, with 10 nucleotides matching TRBD2. The germline CDR1 and CDR2 sequences are SGHRS and YFSETQ. CDR3 size: 15 residues. V lost 4 bases and J lost 3; bases outside the gene matches: 4. This CDR3 reads CASSTASGSYNEQFF. In DNA form, the CDR3 reads TGCGCCAGCAGCACCGCTAGCGGGAGCTACAATGAGCAGTTCTTC.

This sequence joins TRBV28 and TRBJ2-3; 7 nucleotides match TRBD1. The CDR3 is 15 amino acids. The germline gives CDR1 MDHEN, CDR2 SYDVKM. V gave up 3 bases and J gave up 4 bases; unmatched junction bases: 7. The CDR3 loop reads CASSLDRRMADTQYF. The CDR3 nucleotides read TGTGCCAGCAGTTTGGACAGGAGGATGGCAGATACGCAGTATTTT.

The rearrangement uses TRBV7-6 and TRBJ2-1; TRBD1 matches 9 bases. The CDR3 is 16 residues long. Trimming removed 5 bases from V and 6 bases from J; junction bases left unmatched: 11. Germline CDR1 and CDR2: SGHVS and FNYEAQ. In nucleotides, the CDR3 is TGTGCCAGCAGCATACAGACAGGGGGTCCCTCCAATGAGCAGTTCTTC. This encodes CASSIQTGGPSNEQFF.

This clone occurred a few times. This chain uses TRBV6-5 with TRBJ1-5; 7 nucleotides agree with TRBD1. The CDR3 is made up of 14 amino acids. Trimming took 6 bases from V and 4 from J; bases not matched to a gene: 6. Germline CDR1 and CDR2: MNHEY and SVGAGI. The CDR3 here is CASRSDRANQPQHF. CDR3 bases: TGTGCCAGCAGATCAGACAGGGCGAATCAGCCCCAGCATTTT.

This clone was picked up a small number of times. The junction departs from the called germline gene at one end, perhaps through a read error. The identical CDR3 is also encoded by other nucleotide sequences in the sample. The V call is TRBV7-7, the J call TRBJ2-2; no clear D. The CDR3 runs to 13 residues. Germline lookup yields CDR1 SSHAT and CDR2 FNYEAQ (reference sequence). CDR3 sequence: CASSPRNTGELFF. In nucleotides, the CDR3 is TGTGCTAGCAGCCCGAGGAACACCGGGGAGCTGTTTTTT.

Points on this clone: A much larger clone differs from this one at a single base, so this may be a read error. The chain employs TRBV11-3 and TRBJ2-2; D uncertain. CDR3 length: 12 residues. In germline, CDR1 is SGHNT, CDR2 YENEEA. The V end lost 1 base, the J end lost 7 bases, and 4 bases lay between the germline ends. CDR3 in amino acids: CASSLGVGELFF. The CDR3 nucleotides are TGTGCCAGCAGCTTAGGGGTCGGGGAGCTGTTTTTT.

This rearrangement joins TRBV11-2 to TRBJ2-5, with 11 nucleotides matching TRBD2. The CDR3 runs to 15 residues. V lost 5 bases, J lost 4 bases, and 6 bases stayed unmatched. In germline, CDR1 is SGHAT, CDR2 FQNNGV. Here the CDR3 DNA reads TGTGCCAGCAGCGCAGGACTAGCGGGCGGAGAGACCCAGTACTTC. It yields the protein CASSAGLAGGETQYF.

This chain links TRBV27 with TRBJ1-2; a possible D gene is TRBD1 (5 bases). Trimming left V 4 bases short and J 6 bases short, with 18 bases between. Germline CDR1 reads MNHEY; CDR2 reads SMNVEV (reference sequence). The CDR3 sequence is 15 residues long. CDR3 coding DNA: TGTGCCAGCAGTTCCAGGGACGCCCCCCGGGATGGCTACACCTTC. Translating gives CASSSRDAPRDGYTF.

The V gene is TRBV5-1, the J gene TRBJ1-4; no firm D call. V was trimmed by 0 bases and J by 2 bases, leaving 11 bases between them. CDR3 length: 16 amino acids. CDR1 SGHRS and CDR2 YFSETQ come from the germline V gene. The CDR3 region is CASSLGQQETNEKLFF. CDR3 nucleotides: TGCGCCAGCAGCTTGGGGCAGCAAGAGACTAATGAAAAACTGTTTTTT.

The chain employs TRBV6-5 and TRBJ2-3; TRBD2 matches at 9 bases. V lost 5 bases, J lost 1 base, and 1 base stayed unmatched. Germline V gene data show CDR1 as MNHEY and CDR2 as SVGAGI. CDR3 length: 14 amino acids. CDR3 in amino acids: CASSGTSRTDTQYF. The CDR3 DNA is TGTGCCAGCAGTGGGACTAGCCGCACAGATACGCAGTATTTT.

The chain couples TRBV7-2 to TRBJ2-3, with D perhaps matching TRBD1 or TRBD2 (5 bases each). Per germline, CDR1 SGHTA and CDR2 FQGNSA. The CDR3 extends over 17 amino acids. V was cut by 5 bases and J by 2 bases, with 20 bases left in between. This CDR3 is CASSAAGTRNPTDTQYF. The CDR3 DNA is TGTGCCAGCAGCGCCGCCGGGACCCGAAACCCCACAGATACGCAGTATTTT.